Described below is a single TCR beta chain sequence and its context. Its antigen is unknown. The sample has other DNA sequences that encode this CDR3 too. Clones were read by immunoSEQ multiplex PCR, and TCRdb kept only the in-frame ones, dropping some. The sample includes under 200,000 clones, more than 75% of them seen just once. CDR3 length equals 13 residues. The V gene's germline CDR1 is SGDLS and CDR2 YYNGEE. V lost 0 bases, J lost 5 bases, and 8 bases lay in between. The source of the sample is a study of T cell responses to AZD1222 COVID-19 vaccine. The study, taken as a whole, reports: Samples come after the peak T cell response, not at day 14. Close to half of all spike-specific TCRs reportedly target regions of the variants that are unmutated. Clonal diversity may have been underestimated, and the donors were mostly white British, with more females than males.

This specimen consisted of peripheral blood, obtained 28 days after the second AZD1222 dose. The rearrangement uses TRBV9 and TRBJ1-1; D possibly corresponds to TRBD1 (5 bases). This receptor was identified in an adult who received the AZD1222 COVID-19 vaccine. CDR3 nucleotides: TGTGCCAGCAGCGTAGCTCAGGGAACTGAAGCTTTCTTT. Protein sequence: CASSVAQGTEAFF.